This T cell receptor beta chain comes out of a study of tumor-infiltrating lymphocytes in localized non-small cell lung cancer (dated by TCRdb to the early 2020s). Regarding the complete study: Several histologies were represented in the cohort, which also included both smokers and never-smokers as well as patients whose samples were collected after neoadjuvant chemotherapy. The overall ICON cohort was composed of over a hundred surgical patients with localized non-small cell lung cancer whose tumors were resected. Each patient contributed resected tumor tissue and uninvolved lung tissue from the same patient, described as non-adjacent to the tumor. The paired tumor versus uninvolved lung comparison of immunoSEQ T-cell fraction included approximately 55 patients. TCR sequencing was one of several integrated assays, alongside flow cytometry, multiplex immunofluorescence, RNA-seq, exome sequencing and proteomics, applied to the same patients.

The first patient joined ICON in early 2016, and enrollment wrapped up when the last patient was enrolled in the second half of 2018. A subcohort of 76 patients provided fresh tumor and matched uninvolved tissue for in-depth immune analyses, with TCR sequencing among those analyses. DNA isolated from bulk tissue, without cell sorting, was used for TCR sequencing. The CDR3 measures 14 amino acids from cysteine to valine. Just the 42-base CDR3 DNA is kept, in frame starting at base 1. A distance of 12 bases separates the germline ends of V and J, which lose 2 bases and 4 bases respectively. CDR1 and CDR2 (LGHNA, YSLEER) derive from the germline V gene. On the study overall, not on this receptor specifically: Assay coverage varied across patients depending on available tissue quantity, so only a subset of the cohort had TCR sequencing. Higher T cell infiltration in tumors than in uninvolved lung tissue was supported by TCRbeta sequencing, consistent with immunofluorescence CD3 counts. Tumor T-cell fraction from TCR sequencing was not associated with recurrence-free survival (p = 0.61). Because different pieces of the same tissue were used for different assays, technical variation could not be separated from intratumor heterogeneity. TCR-derived T-cell fraction did not differ between the flow cytometry-defined immunotypes IM1 (good prognosis) and IM2 (poor prognosis).

This clone has more than one count but fewer than ten. There is no known antigen for this receptor. Base-call qualities are not available, and no considerably larger clone is one nucleotide away. The T-cell fraction in tumor and uninvolved lung tissue was provided by TCR sequencing with the immunoSEQ assay. In the source study's methods: For survival analysis, patients were divided into high (upper tertile) and low (lower two tertiles) T-cell fraction groups, which were compared by log-rank test. Paired tumor versus uninvolved lung differences in T-cell fraction were tested with a signed-rank test. TCRdb limited this immuneACCESS table to in-frame rearrangements with V and J called. A share of clones is missing; checked studies link under half to unresolved V genes, and the rest is unexplained. That table supplies the V and J calls and clone size; D and trimming were determined from the DNA. The sample yields about 6,400 clones; more than 65% were counted once. The ten largest clonotypes hold roughly an eighth of the sample.

In this chain, TRBV4-3 is recombined with TRBJ2-7; the D gene cannot be named for sure. The sequence derives from a human donor with non-small cell lung cancer. What was sequenced was lung tumor tissue. The CDR3 sequence is CASSQPDGGYEQYV. The DNA sequence follows: TGCGCCAGCAGCCAACCCGACGGTGGGTACGAGCAGTACGTC.